The 31 T cell receptor beta chains below all came from one sample that was sequenced in a study of PD-L1 blockade in urothelial cancer. Some clones are missing from TCRdb's copy, which holds only in-frame ones; the method was immunoSEQ multiplex PCR. The table lists roughly 120,000 clones, more than 85% of them singletons. Time point reported: peripheral blood 6 weeks after treatment start. The sequencing used PBMCs, collected around atezolizumab (anti-PD-L1) treatment. These receptors originate from a man aged 60 to 75 with urothelial cancer.

CDR3: CASSLNEGGGYTF. The CDR3 nucleotides are TGTGCCAGCAGCTTAAACGAAGGGGGAGGCTACACCTTC. The genes are TRBV7-3 and TRBJ1-2, with D possibly TRBD1 on 6 matching bases. This CDR3 has 13 residues. V shed 1 base and J shed 8 bases, with 11 bases lying between them. Germline CDR1 reads SGHTA; CDR2 reads FQGTGA.

This clone was recorded once. The chain uses TRBV5-1 and TRBJ2-2, with TRBD1 matching 8 bases. CDR1 is SGHRS and CDR2 is YFSETQ in the germline V gene. The CDR3 runs to 14 residues. Trimming at V came to 8 bases and at J to 4 bases, leaving 7 bases not matched to a gene. As DNA, the CDR3 is TGCGCCAGTCGACAGGGGATGAGCACCGGGGAGCTGTTTTTT. Protein sequence: CASRQGMSTGELFF.

The chain is built from TRBV6-5 and TRBJ1-1; 9 bases align to TRBD1. The germline gives CDR1 MNHEY, CDR2 SVGAGI. The CDR3 has 15 residues. Losses at the gene ends were 5 bases for V and 6 bases for J; bases not matched to a gene: 10. DNA of the CDR3: TGTGCCAGCAGTCCTACCGGGACAGGGAAAGCTGAAGCTTTCTTT. Protein product: CASSPTGTGKAEAFF.

This chain joins TRBV6-5 and TRBJ2-7; 8 positions match TRBD1. The germline gives CDR1 MNHEY, CDR2 SVGAGI. CDR3 length equals 15 residues. With V trimmed by 3 bases and J by 1 base, 5 bases remained unmatched. CDR3 loop: CASSYGQGVSYEQYF. The DNA of the CDR3 is TGTGCCAGCAGTTATGGACAGGGTGTGTCCTACGAGCAGTACTTC.

In its sample, this clone was seen once. The genes are TRBV5-1 and TRBJ2-2; possibly TRBD1 for D (5 bases). Germline CDR1 SGHRS, CDR2 YFSETQ. V was pared by 2 bases and J by 4 bases, with 15 bases between. CDR3 length equals 16 residues. The CDR3 spells CASSFGMAGPTGELFF. The CDR3 DNA is TGCGCCAGCAGCTTTGGTATGGCAGGGCCCACCGGGGAGCTGTTTTTT.

The V and J genes are TRBV11-2 and TRBJ2-6; perhaps TRBD2 as D (6 bases). Trimming took 6 bases from V and 2 from J, leaving 17 bases between them. CDR1 is SGHAT, CDR2 FQNNGV, per germline. The CDR3 loop spans 17 amino acids. The CDR3 here is CASSIRREQTGANVLTF. The DNA for the CDR3 is TGTGCCAGCAGTATTAGACGGGAGCAGACTGGGGCCAACGTCCTGACTTTC.

A remark on this clone: Here the CDR3 omits its conserved ending phenylalanine or tryptophan, so a read error is the likely source. The DNA is left out, because the CDR3 cannot be placed on it with certainty; the CDR3 is given as TCRdb lists it. The gene calls are TRBV10-3 and TRBJ2-7; TRBD2, the D gene given by the table, was not confirmed from the DNA. The CDR3 length is 13 residues, termini included. Germline CDR1 is ENHRY and CDR2 is SYGVKD. The CDR3 spells CAISAITSGERVL.

This chain links TRBV5-4 with TRBJ2-5; D is possibly TRBD1 (5 bases). The germline V and J ends were trimmed by 0 bases and 7 bases, with 10 bases remaining between them. Germline V gene sequence: CDR1 SGHNT, CDR2 YYREEE (reference sequence). This CDR3 contains 13 residues. In DNA form, the CDR3 reads TGTGCCAGCAGCTTGGAGGGGATAACGACCCAGTACTTC. It translates to CASSLEGITTQYF.

This clone was detected once. The rearrangement uses TRBV5-1 and TRBJ2-1; weak D call: TRBD1 (5 bases). Germline CDR1 is SGHRS and CDR2 is YFSETQ. Trimming took 4 bases from V and 5 from J, leaving 13 bases between them. The CDR3 loop spans 14 amino acids. CDR3 bases: TGCGCCAGCAGCCTACAGGTGGCAAACAATGAGCAGTTCTTC. Its translation: CASSLQVANNEQFF.

The rearrangement uses TRBV5-1 and TRBJ2-5; D is perhaps TRBD1 (6 bases). Germline CDR1 reads SGHRS; CDR2 reads YFSETQ. Trimming left V 4 bases short and J 0 bases short, with 16 bases between. The CDR3 totals 16 residues. This CDR3 is CASSAGDNPYQETQYF. Written as DNA, the CDR3 is TGCGCCAGCAGCGCCGGGGACAACCCGTACCAAGAGACCCAGTACTTC.

The CDR3 loop reads CASSKARGRRETQYF. CDR3 in DNA: TGTGCCAGCAGCAAAGCGAGGGGGCGCAGGGAGACCCAGTACTTC. The rearrangement joins TRBV21-1 to TRBJ2-5; the DNA was not used to check the table's D call, TRBD1. TRBV21-1 is a pseudogene locus. The CDR3 consists of 15 residues.

The sample holds one count of this clone. The chain carries TRBV29-1 and TRBJ2-7; D gene unclear. The CDR3 spans 13 residues. Germline CDR1 reads SQVTM; CDR2 reads ANQGSEA. Trimming pared 4 bases from V and 1 base from J, leaving 11 bases between. CDR3 nucleotides: TGCAGCGTTGTAGCCCTGTCATCCTACGAGCAGTACTTC. This translates into CSVVALSSYEQYF.

The CDR3 nucleotides read TGTGCCAGCAGCCGCGGAGGTCCCACGGACGAGCAGTACTTC. Its translation: CASSRGGPTDEQYF. The V and J genes are TRBV7-9 and TRBJ2-7; D possibly corresponds to TRBD2 (5 bases). The CDR3 length is 14 residues. Germline CDR1 and CDR2: SEHNR and FQNEAQ (reference sequence). The ends were cut back, 5 bases at V and 5 bases at J, with 16 bases in the middle.

The chain couples TRBV27 to TRBJ2-7; 10 bases map to TRBD1. The CDR3 length is 14 residues. After removal of 6 bases from V and 5 bases from J, the junction contained 7 bases not matched to a gene. CDR1 is MNHEY, CDR2 SMNVEV, per germline (reference sequence). This CDR3 reads CASRAGTGAHEQYF. The CDR3 DNA reads TGTGCCAGCAGGGCAGGGACAGGGGCCCACGAGCAGTACTTC.

Details on this clone: The same CDR3 can be traced to other DNA sequences in this sample. The CDR3 spells CASSPTGQNTEAFF. The CDR3 region has the DNA TGTGCCAGCAGCCCCACGGGACAGAACACTGAAGCTTTCTTT. This chain joins TRBV7-3 and TRBJ1-1; D might be TRBD1 (6 bases). Germline values: CDR1 SGHTA, CDR2 FQGTGA. The CDR3 consists of 14 residues. With 5 bases removed from V and 1 base from J, the gap between germline ends came to 11 bases.

This rearrangement joins TRBV7-2 to TRBJ1-2, with D possibly matching TRBD1 (6 bases). V was pared by 1 base and J by 8 bases, with 14 bases between. This CDR3 spans 14 amino acids. CDR1 is SGHTA, CDR2 FQGNSA, per germline. CDR3 in amino acids: CASSLDQGQRGYTF. The CDR3, as DNA: TGTGCCAGCAGCTTAGATCAGGGGCAAAGAGGCTACACCTTC.

The genes are TRBV4-2 and TRBJ1-6; 9 positions match TRBD1. V gave up 4 bases and J gave up 1 base; unmatched junction bases: 11. CDR3 size: 19 residues. Germline CDR1 is LGHNA and CDR2 is YNFKEQ. For the CDR3, the DNA is TGTGCCAGCAGCCTCGATCCCCGGGACAGGGAATCCTATAATTCACCCCTCCACTTT. Protein sequence: CASSLDPRDRESYNSPLHF.

The genes are TRBV5-1 and TRBJ1-6, with unresolved D. Germline V lookup: CDR1 SGHRS, CDR2 YFSETQ. V lost 3 bases and J lost 10, with 23 bases in between. The CDR3 spans 17 residues. The CDR3 loop is CASSSHREGAAGSPLHF. DNA for the CDR3: TGCGCCAGCAGCTCCCACCGCGAGGGTGCGGCGGGGTCACCCCTCCACTTT.

The V gene is TRBV5-1, the J gene TRBJ1-2; D possibly corresponds to TRBD1 (6 bases). V was shortened by 2 bases and J by 4 bases, with 9 bases between the two germline ends. CDR1 and CDR2 (germline): SGHRS, YFSETQ. The CDR3 loop spans 13 amino acids. As DNA, the CDR3 is TGCGCCAGCAGCTTAGGGGGGGCCTATGGCTACACCTTC. Translation gives CASSLGGAYGYTF.

In its sample, this clone was seen many times. The rearrangement uses TRBV6-4 and TRBJ1-5; D is possibly TRBD1 (6 bases). Germline CDR1 MRHNA, CDR2 SNTAGT. V was clipped by 3 bases and J by 2 bases, with 11 bases between them. This CDR3 has 15 amino acids. The chain's CDR3 is CASSESGGGNQPQHF. As DNA, the CDR3 is TGTGCCAGCAGTGAATCGGGGGGCGGCAATCAGCCCCAGCATTTT.

This clone was recorded only once. The chain couples TRBV4-2 to TRBJ1-2; tentative D call: TRBD1 (5 bases). The germline V gene has CDR1 LGHNA and CDR2 YNFKEQ. V lost 0 bases and J lost 5, with 10 bases in between. The CDR3 has 14 residues. The CDR3, as DNA: TGTGCCAGCAGCCAAGATCAGGGAGGGTATGGCTACACCTTC. It yields the protein CASSQDQGGYGYTF.

This clone was seen a handful of times. The V and J genes are TRBV5-6 and TRBJ1-5; D is uncertain. V lost 2 bases to trimming and J lost 7 bases, with 10 bases between them. This CDR3 spans 13 amino acids. Germline V gives CDR1 SGHDT, CDR2 YYEEEE. In DNA form, the CDR3 reads TGTGCCAGCAGCTTCGGGGTAGGACAGCCCCAGCATTTT. Its protein is CASSFGVGQPQHF. Using reference TRBV5-6 and TRBJ1-5 for the parts outside the CDR3, the full variable domain is DAGVTQSPTHLIKTRGQQVTLRCSPKSGHDTVSWYQQALGQGPQFIFQYYEEEERQRGNFPDRFSGHQFPNYSSELNVNALLLGDSALYLCASSFGVGQPQHFGDGTRLSIL.

This chain joins TRBV5-6 and TRBJ2-2; D may be TRBD2 (6 bases). Trimming shortened V by 3 bases and J by 6 bases, and 15 bases separated the two germline ends. The CDR3 consists of 15 residues. In germline, CDR1 is SGHDT, CDR2 YYEEEE. The CDR3 reads CASSSPGLQAGELFF. In DNA form, the CDR3 reads TGTGCCAGCAGCTCCCCGGGACTCCAAGCCGGGGAGCTGTTTTTT. Based on the CDR3 plus reference TRBV5-6 and TRBJ2-2, the full variable domain is DAGVTQSPTHLIKTRGQQVTLRCSPKSGHDTVSWYQQALGQGPQFIFQYYEEEERQRGNFPDRFSGHQFPNYSSELNVNALLLGDSALYLCASSSPGLQAGELFFGEGSRLTVL.

The sample holds one count of this clone. The chain carries TRBV28 and TRBJ2-7; 9 nucleotides match TRBD2. After removal of 4 bases from V and 6 bases from J, the junction contained 10 bases not matched to a gene. This CDR3 comprises 15 residues. Germline values: CDR1 MDHEN, CDR2 SYDVKM. CDR3 protein: CASSSMGGGAAEQYF. The CDR3 coding sequence is TGTGCCAGCAGTTCTATGGGCGGGGGGGCCGCCGAGCAGTACTTC.

This clone has just a few counts. The genes are TRBV9 and TRBJ2-1, with TRBD2 as a possible D gene (6 bases). Trimming shortened V by 0 bases and J by 7 bases, and 17 bases separated the two germline ends. The germline CDR1 and CDR2 sequences are SGDLS and YYNGEE. The CDR3 has 16 residues. Here the CDR3 reads CASSVGGVRSGNEQFF. CDR3 nucleotides: TGTGCCAGCAGCGTAGGGGGGGTGAGGTCGGGGAATGAGCAGTTCTTC.

V gene TRBV7-9 combines with J gene TRBJ1-1; 9 bases match TRBD1. Germline CDR1 SEHNR, CDR2 FQNEAQ (reference sequence). The length of the CDR3 is 14 residues. V shed 5 bases and J 0 bases; nucleotides not matched to a gene: 1. CDR3 sequence (DNA): TGTGCCAGCAGCCGGACAGGGGTGAACACTGAAGCTTTCTTT. Its translation is CASSRTGVNTEAFF.

CDR3 nucleotide sequence: TGTGCCAGCATGGACGGGGGGGCCACCCTTGGTGAAAAACTGTTTTTT. It codes for CASMDGGATLGEKLFF. The genes are TRBV2 and TRBJ1-4; TRBD1 might be the D (6 bases). V was pared by 7 bases and J by 7 bases, with 22 bases between. Germline lookup yields CDR1 SNHLY and CDR2 FYNNEI. The CDR3 has 16 residues.

The gene calls are TRBV6-5 and TRBJ1-4; 8 bases fit TRBD1. The CDR3 loop spans 14 amino acids. CDR1 MNHEY and CDR2 SVGAGI come from the germline V gene. The J segment lost 3 bases and the V segment lost 5 bases, leaving 2 bases of the junction unmatched. The DNA of the CDR3 is TGTGCCAGCAGTCAGACAGGGGCTAATGAAAAACTGTTTTTT. As protein: CASSQTGANEKLFF.

This sequence joins TRBV29-1 and TRBJ2-7, with 7 positions matching TRBD2. V lost 1 base and J lost 0; bases outside the gene matches: 6. This CDR3 contains 15 residues. The V gene's germline CDR1 is SQVTM and CDR2 ANQGSEA. As DNA, the CDR3 is TGCAGCGTTGAAGGGGGGAGGGGAACCTCCTACGAGCAGTACTTC. Translation gives CSVEGGRGTSYEQYF.

The V and J genes are TRBV28 and TRBJ1-1, with D possibly matching TRBD1 (5 bases). Per the germline V gene, CDR1 is MDHEN and CDR2 is SYDVKM. Trimming pared 1 base from V and 0 bases from J, leaving 9 bases between. CDR3 length: 15 residues. CDR3 sequence reads: CASSLYDSLNTEAFF. For the CDR3, the DNA is TGTGCCAGCAGTTTATATGACAGTCTGAACACTGAAGCTTTCTTT.

This clone was counted a few times. The CDR3 DNA reads TGCGCCAGCAGCCAAGATGGAGGGGTCACTGAAGCTTTCTTT. Its translation is CASSQDGGVTEAFF. This sequence joins TRBV4-1 and TRBJ1-1; the D gene is possibly TRBD1 (5 bases). Germline V gene sequence: CDR1 MGHRA, CDR2 YSYEKL. The germline V and J ends were trimmed by 0 bases and 4 bases, with 9 bases remaining between them. The CDR3 has 14 residues.